This TCR beta chain was found in a study of neoadjuvant nivolumab and ipilimumab in lung cancer. Germline V gene sequence: CDR1 LNHNV, CDR2 YYDKDF (reference sequence). The CDR3 is 15 residues long. V was clipped by 0 bases and J by 4 bases, with 11 bases between them. Study-level points and caveats: Only two of four nivolumab-treated tumors gained richness and clonality by surgery. Only a single major-pathologic-response sample was available for clonality analysis. TCR sequencing covered a small number of samples. TCR richness and clonality were higher in tumors than adjacent uninvolved lung.

As concerns this clone: Its target is not known.

Data came from immunoSEQ multiplex PCR; TCRdb stores just in-frame clones and leaves some out. This table holds around 20,000 clones, 75% to 85% found once. The source is an adult with non-small cell lung cancer. V is TRBV15 and J is TRBJ2-3; no reliable D call. The sample consisted of tumor tissue, taken after neoadjuvant nivolumab, alone or with ipilimumab, at or shortly before surgery. The CDR3 reads CATSRDLMQADTQYF. DNA of the CDR3: TGTGCCACCAGCAGAGATCTGATGCAGGCAGATACGCAGTATTTT.